This is a list of T cell receptor beta chains from one sample in a study of CD4 T cells in relation to SARS-CoV-2 and coronaviruses. Their target antigens are unknown. Assay used: immunoSEQ multiplex PCR; TCRdb lists only in-frame clones, some missing. The sample has 26,000 or so clones, 74% seen once. Source material: CD4+ T cells from PBMCs, cultured in vitro. Receptors originate from a human donor in good health. CDR3s include the opening cysteine and the closing phenylalanine or tryptophan. The D gene is left open where the match is weak. Part of the rows lack a size; the others show once, few, many or a class for expanded clones.

J,V,size,D,length,DNA,CDR3
TRBJ1-1,TRBV19,-,TRBD1,14,TGTGCCAGTAGTATTAAGGGGGCGAACACTGAAGCTTTCTTT,CASSIKGANTEAFF
TRBJ1-1,TRBV19,few,TRBD1,16,TGTGCCAGTAGTCTACGCGGGACAGGGAGGTACACTGAAGCTTTCTTT,CASSLRGTGRYTEAFF
TRBJ2-2,TRBV5-6,-,-,15,TGTGCCAGCAGCCTCTCCTTGGGGAACACCGGGGAGCTGTTTTTT,CASSLSLGNTGELFF
TRBJ2-2,TRBV28,once,-,14,TGTGCCAGCAGAAGGACGGGACTCGGGAGGGAGCTGTTTTTT,CASRRTGLGRELFF
TRBJ2-7,TRBV5-4,-,-,14,TGTGCCAGCAGCTCCTACAGGGGGGGGGACGAGCAGTACTTC,CASSSYRGGDEQYF
TRBJ2-2,TRBV4-2,-,-,16,TGTGCCAGCAGCCAAGATTATCAACTAGTAGCCGGGGAGCTGTTTTTT,CASSQDYQLVAGELFF
TRBJ1-2,TRBV19,few,TRBD1,17,TGTGCCAGTAATTATCCCGGGACAGGGCGGAGAAACAATGGCTACACCTTC,CASNYPGTGRRNNGYTF
TRBJ2-7,TRBV27,-,-,14,TGTGCCAGCACCTCAGGGGGGCGTCGAAGCGAGCAGTACTTC,CASTSGGRRSEQYF
TRBJ2-2,TRBV18,-,-,15,TGTGCCAGCTCGCCCTCTGTAGGGTCGACCGGGGAGCTGTTTTTT,CASSPSVGSTGELFF
TRBJ2-5,TRBV11-2,-,TRBD1,16,TGTGCCAGCAGCGCAGGGACAGGGGGATTTCAAGAGACCCAGTACTTC,CASSAGTGGFQETQYF
TRBJ2-5,TRBV24-1,few,-,13,TGTGCCACCAGTGATTCCGCTAAAGAGACCCAGTACTTC,CATSDSAKETQYF
TRBJ2-5,TRBV6-5,-,-,15,TGTGCCAGCAGTTACTTGGGGTTCTCCCAAGAGACCCAGTACTTC,CASSYLGFSQETQYF
TRBJ1-3,TRBV9,few,-,14,TGTGCCAGCAGCGTAGAGGGGTTCGGAAACACCATATATTTT,CASSVEGFGNTIYF
TRBJ2-7,TRBV10-3,once,TRBD1,14,TGTGCCATCAGGGGGACAGGGGGCTCCTACGAGCAGTACTTC,CAIRGTGGSYEQYF
TRBJ2-3,TRBV6-2/TRBV6-3,-,TRBD2,16,TGTGCCAGCAGCGAAGGACTAGCGGGGTCAACAGATACGCAGTATTTT,CASSEGLAGSTDTQYF
TRBJ1-2,TRBV18,-,TRBD1,15,TGTGCCAGCTCACCACCGACCCAGGGGGGCTATGGCTACACCTTC,CASSPPTQGGYGYTF
TRBJ1-1,TRBV2,-,-,10,TGTGCCAGCAGTGAATGGAAAGCTTTCTTT,CASSEWKAFF
TRBJ1-6,TRBV4-1,few,-,16,TGCGCCAGCAGCCAAGGGGTCGCCAGGGGAAATTCACCCCTCCACTTT,CASSQGVARGNSPLHF
TRBJ2-4,TRBV28,-,-,15,TGTGCCAGCAGGTCCGGGACAATAGCCAAAAACATTCAGTACTTC,CASRSGTIAKNIQYF
TRBJ2-3,TRBV6-1,-,TRBD1,15,TGTGCCAGCAGCCGGGGACAGTCCCCGGCAGATACGCAGTATTTT,CASSRGQSPADTQYF
TRBJ1-2,TRBV28,-,TRBD1,15,TGTGCCAGCAGTGCAACCGGGACAGGGGCCTTGGGCTACACCTTC,CASSATGTGALGYTF
TRBJ2-7,TRBV5-1,-,TRBD2,14,TGCGCCAGCAGCCCAACAGCGGGAGTGAACGAGCAGTACTTC,CASSPTAGVNEQYF
TRBJ2-1,TRBV10-3,-,TRBD2,14,TGTGCCATCAGAACCTCAGCGGGAGGCAATGAGCAGTTCTTC,CAIRTSAGGNEQFF
TRBJ2-3,TRBV25-1,-,-,12,TGTGCCAGCAGTGAACCGGCGAATACGCAGTATTTT,CASSEPANTQYF
TRBJ2-3,TRBV7-8,-,TRBD1,16,TGTGCCAGCAGCGGCCGGACAGGGGGCATTACAGATACGCAGTATTTT,CASSGRTGGITDTQYF
TRBJ2-7,TRBV7-6,-,-,17,TGTGCCAGCAGCCCCGTTTTCGCCCAGGGGGGGCTCTCCGAGCAGTACTTC,CASSPVFAQGGLSEQYF
TRBJ1-6,TRBV4-1,few,-,16,TGCGCCAGCAGCCAAGACCTAAGTGGCTATAATTCACCCCTCCACTTT,CASSQDLSGYNSPLHF
TRBJ1-1,TRBV27,-,TRBD1,14,TGTGCCAGCAGTCCGATGACAGGGCGCACTGAAGCTTTCTTT,CASSPMTGRTEAFF
TRBJ2-3,TRBV5-1,-,TRBD1,14,TGCGCCAGCATGTGGACAGGAGGCACAGATACGCAGTATTTT,CASMWTGGTDTQYF
TRBJ1-1,TRBV6-2/TRBV6-3,-,-,18,TGTGCCAGCAGTCCCGAAGGTGGAGCAACCTTCATGAACACTGAAGCTTTCTTT,CASSPEGGATFMNTEAFF
TRBJ2-1,TRBV7-3,-,TRBD2,15,TGTGCCAGCAGCCCAAGGACTAGCGGGAGAAATGAGCAGTTCTTC,CASSPRTSGRNEQFF
TRBJ1-1,TRBV6-5,few,-,15,TGTGCCAGCAGTTACTCGAAGGGGGGATACACTGAAGCTTTCTTT,CASSYSKGGYTEAFF
TRBJ1-3,TRBV3-1/TRBV3-2,few,-,14,TGTGCCAGCCAAGGACGGGATTCTGGAAACACCATATATTTT,CASQGRDSGNTIYF
TRBJ2-1,TRBV11-3,-,TRBD1,15,TGTGCCAGCAGCTTAGAGGGACAGGGGGCCAATGAGCAGTTCTTC,CASSLEGQGANEQFF
TRBJ2-3,TRBV7-9,-,-,14,TGTGCCAGCAGCTTAGGGCCTACAACAGATACGCAGTATTTT,CASSLGPTTDTQYF
TRBJ2-3,TRBV24-1,-,-,14,TGTGCCACCAGTGATCACAAAGGGGGAAATACGCAGTATTTT,CATSDHKGGNTQYF
TRBJ1-4,TRBV5-6,-,-,17,TGTGCCAGCAGCCTCACGGGACTATCGGCCACTAATGAAAAACTGTTTTTT,CASSLTGLSATNEKLFF
TRBJ2-7,TRBV3-1/TRBV3-2,-,-,14,TGTGCCAGCAGCCAAGTTGGTCGTGTTTACGAGCAGTACTTC,CASSQVGRVYEQYF
TRBJ2-7,TRBV11-2,-,-,13,TGTGCCAGCAGCTCCACCGGGAGCTACGAGCAGTACTTC,CASSSTGSYEQYF
TRBJ2-1,TRBV7-8,-,-,15,TGTGCCAGCAGCCAGCCCCCTGCGAGTTACAATGAGCAGTTCTTC,CASSQPPASYNEQFF
TRBJ2-2,TRBV19,-,-,15,TGTGCCAGTAGTATAGCTCAAGGGAACCCCGGGGAGCTGTTTTTT,CASSIAQGNPGELFF
TRBJ2-2,TRBV6-6,-,-,16,TGTGCCAGCAGTCCGTTAGCGGCGGGTAACACCGGGGAGCTGTTTTTT,CASSPLAAGNTGELFF
TRBJ2-2,TRBV7-6,-,-,16,TGTGCCAGCAGCTCATCAGCGGTCTCGGGCACCGGGGAGCTGTTTTTT,CASSSSAVSGTGELFF